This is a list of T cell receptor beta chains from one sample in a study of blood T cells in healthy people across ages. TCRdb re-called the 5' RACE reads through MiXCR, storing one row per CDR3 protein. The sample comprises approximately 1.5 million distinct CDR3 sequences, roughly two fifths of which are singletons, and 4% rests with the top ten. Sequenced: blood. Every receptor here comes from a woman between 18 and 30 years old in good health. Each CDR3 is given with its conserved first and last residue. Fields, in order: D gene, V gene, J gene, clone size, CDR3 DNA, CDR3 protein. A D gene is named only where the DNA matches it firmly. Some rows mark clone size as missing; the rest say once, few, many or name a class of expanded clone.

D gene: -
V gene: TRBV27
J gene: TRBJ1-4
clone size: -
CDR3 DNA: TGTGGCAGCAGTTTCGGGGGGGATGAAAAACTGTTTTTT
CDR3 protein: CGSSFGGDEKLFF

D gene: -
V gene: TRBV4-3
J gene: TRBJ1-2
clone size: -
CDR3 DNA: TGCGCCAGCAGCCAGGGAACAGGACTAAAGGGGGGCTACACCTTC
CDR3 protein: CASSQGTGLKGGYTF

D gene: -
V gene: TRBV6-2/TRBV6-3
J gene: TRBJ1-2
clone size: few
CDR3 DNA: TGTGCCAGCAGTTACTCGAGCGGTGGGTCCAAGTATGGCTACACCTTC
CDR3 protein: CASSYSSGGSKYGYTF

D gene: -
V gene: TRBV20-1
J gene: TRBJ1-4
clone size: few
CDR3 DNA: TGCAGTGCCGCAGACATGATAGGAAAACTGTTTTTT
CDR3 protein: CSAADMIGKLFF

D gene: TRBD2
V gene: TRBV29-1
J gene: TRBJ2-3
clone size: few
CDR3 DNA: TGCAGCGTTGACGCAGGGACGGGGGGAATACCCACAGATACGCAGTATTTT
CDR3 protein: CSVDAGTGGIPTDTQYF

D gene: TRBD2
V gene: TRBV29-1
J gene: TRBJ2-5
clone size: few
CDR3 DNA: TGCAGCGTTGAAGTAAGACTAGCGGGACTGACCCAGTACTTC
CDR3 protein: CSVEVRLAGLTQYF

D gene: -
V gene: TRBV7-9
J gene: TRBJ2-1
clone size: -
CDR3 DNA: TGTGCCAGCAGCCGATGGGTCGAAGAGCAGTTCTTC
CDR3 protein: CASSRWVEEQFF

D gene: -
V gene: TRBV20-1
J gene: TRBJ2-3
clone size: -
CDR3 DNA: TGCAGTGCTATTAATCGGCGGGGCACAGATACGCAGTATTTT
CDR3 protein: CSAINRRGTDTQYF

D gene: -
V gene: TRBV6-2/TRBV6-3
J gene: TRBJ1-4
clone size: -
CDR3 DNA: TGTGCCAGCAGAGATCGGGACGTCTATGAAAAACTGTTTTTT
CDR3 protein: CASRDRDVYEKLFF

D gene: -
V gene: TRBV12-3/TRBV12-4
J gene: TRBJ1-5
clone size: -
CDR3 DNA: TGTGCCAGCAGTTTAGGGAGCAGGGGAGTACAGCCCCAGCATTTT
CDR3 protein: CASSLGSRGVQPQHF

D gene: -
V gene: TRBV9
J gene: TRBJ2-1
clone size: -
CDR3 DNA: TGTGCCAGCAGCGTAGGACGCGTAAGCTCCTACAATGAGCAGTTCTTC
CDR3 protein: CASSVGRVSSYNEQFF

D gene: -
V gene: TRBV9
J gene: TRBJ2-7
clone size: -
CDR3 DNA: TGTGCCAGCAGCGTAGAGGGCGGCTCCTACGAGCAGTACTTC
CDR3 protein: CASSVEGGSYEQYF

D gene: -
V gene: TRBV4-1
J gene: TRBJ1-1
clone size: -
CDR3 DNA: TGCGCCAGCAGCCACCCTCCCGGGCGAACTGAAGCTTTCTTT
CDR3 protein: CASSHPPGRTEAFF

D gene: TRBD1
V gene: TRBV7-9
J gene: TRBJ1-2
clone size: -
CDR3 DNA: TGTGCCAGCAGCTCTTCAGGGGGCTCTGGCTACACCTTC
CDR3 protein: CASSSSGGSGYTF

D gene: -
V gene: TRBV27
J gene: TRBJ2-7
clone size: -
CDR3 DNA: TGTGCCAGCAGTGTTCGGGGCGTCCACGAGCAGTACTTC
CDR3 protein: CASSVRGVHEQYF

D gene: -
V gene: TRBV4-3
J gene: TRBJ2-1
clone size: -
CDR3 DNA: TGCGCCAGCAGCCAACACCGGGACTTTCACTACAATGAGCAGTTCTTC
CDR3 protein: CASSQHRDFHYNEQFF

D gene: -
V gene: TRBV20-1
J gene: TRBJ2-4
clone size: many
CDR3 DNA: TGCAGTGCGGTAGCAAGAAAAGCCAAAAACATTCAGTACTTC
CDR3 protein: CSAVARKAKNIQYF